The clone carrying this TCR beta chain was recorded only once. The antigen is unknown. Trimming cost V 5 bases and J 10 bases; bases outside gene matches: 6. Germline CDR1 MNHEY, CDR2 SMNVEV (reference sequence). This CDR3 region has 14 residues. The data are from a study of T cell responses to AZD1222 COVID-19 vaccine. Study observations and caveats: Most donors were white British and more were female, and clonal diversity was possibly underestimated. The CD4 TCRs associated with vaccination extended across spike and predominated at 160-218 and 743-854.

The protocol was immunoSEQ multiplex PCR, while the TCRdb copy is restricted to in-frame clones and leaves out a portion. The table shows 80,000 to 90,000 clones, with about nine tenths occurring only once. The chain couples TRBV27 to TRBJ1-6; 9 bases align to TRBD1. Specimen: peripheral blood, collected on day 0 of AZD1222 vaccination. The receptor was derived from an adult in good health. The CDR3 region is CASSAGTGRSPLHF. In nucleotides, the CDR3 is TGTGCCAGCAGTGCCGGGACAGGGAGGTCACCCCTCCACTTT.